These 3 T cell receptor beta chains came from one sample sequenced in a study of T cells in Graves' hyperthyroidism and ophthalmopathy. Amplification of TCR beta CDR3 regions was performed using RNA transcripts as template. The HTBI primer set drove a first-round RT-PCR of the TCR CDR3. Each CDR3 protein is one row after TCRdb ran MiXCR on the multiplex PCR reads. This table has some 600,000 distinct CDR3 sequences, under 60% appearing once. Material for sequencing was peripheral blood or thyroid tissue (not recorded which). The receptors originated from a woman between 18 and 30 years old with Graves' hyperthyroidism.

On this clonotype: This clone may be a read error of a much larger clone one base away. The chain joins TRBV10-3 to TRBJ2-2, with a weak D call TRBD2 (5 bases). CDR1 and CDR2 (germline): ENHRY, SYGVKD. The length of the CDR3 is 11 residues. The CDR3 sequence is CAIRAAGELLF. CDR3 bases: TGTGCCATCAGGGCGGCCGGGGAGCTGCTTTTT.

This clonotype was seen ten or more times. Sequence at one end of the junction differs from germline and may be a read error. The J gene is TRBJ2-7, the V gene TRBV10-3, with 7 bases lining up with TRBD1. The germline CDR1 and CDR2 sequences are ENHRY and SYGVKD. The CDR3 is 14 residues long. This chain's CDR3 is CASSEGQFTYEQYF. The CDR3 nucleotides are TGTGCCAGCAGTGAGGGACAGTTTACCTACGAGCAGTACTTC.

This clonotype showed up many times. The chain combines TRBV7-9 with TRBJ1-1, with D tentatively TRBD1 (5 bases). V was pared by 5 bases and J by 9 bases, with 16 bases between. The germline V gene has CDR1 SEHNR and CDR2 FQNEAQ (reference sequence). The CDR3 length is 13 residues. This CDR3 is CASSPLIGEQAFF. CDR3 coding DNA: TGTGCCAGCAGCCCTTTGATAGGGGAGCAAGCTTTCTTT.